Listed here are 10 T cell receptor beta chains from one sample, sequenced in a study of blood T cell repertoires in COVID-19. TCRdb's copy holds only in-frame clones and misses some; the assay was immunoSEQ multiplex PCR. This table has approximately 89,000 clones, 75% to 85% appearing once. Sequenced: peripheral blood. The receptors come from a human donor in a cohort sampled during active COVID-19.

The chain is built from TRBV7-2 and TRBJ2-3, with D possibly TRBD2 on 5 matching bases. Trimming pared 3 bases from V and 6 bases from J, leaving 10 bases between. There are 13 residues in the CDR3. Germline CDR1 SGHTA, CDR2 FQGNSA. DNA for the CDR3: TGTGCCAGCAGCTTTGGCTCGGGGGATACGCAGTATTTT. It yields the protein CASSFGSGDTQYF.

The gene calls are TRBV27 and TRBJ1-2; D unclear. The CDR3 spans 16 residues. The germline gives CDR1 MNHEY, CDR2 SMNVEV (reference sequence). The V and J ends lost 5 bases and 4 bases respectively, with 20 bases between them. CDR3 protein: CASSPQTLSFGYGYTF. The CDR3 bases are TGTGCCAGCAGTCCTCAAACCTTATCATTCGGCTATGGCTACACCTTC.

This clone was recorded a few times. This rearrangement joins TRBV2 to TRBJ2-7; weak D call: TRBD1 (7 bases). The CDR3 is 13 residues long. V lost 7 bases to trimming and J lost 3 bases, with 13 bases between them. Germline V lookup: CDR1 SNHLY, CDR2 FYNNEI. The CDR3 coding sequence is TGTGCCAGCAATAGACAGGGACTCTACGAGCAGTACTTC. Translated: CASNRQGLYEQYF.

This clone appeared a single time. V gene TRBV5-1 combines with J gene TRBJ2-7; 7 nucleotides align to TRBD1. The germline V gene has CDR1 SGHRS and CDR2 YFSETQ. The trim removed 2 bases at V and 2 bases at J, leaving 10 bases unmatched. The length of the CDR3 is 16 residues. The CDR3 DNA reads TGCGCCAGCAGCTTCCCGACAGGGATAAGTCCCTACGAGCAGTACTTC. Amino acids: CASSFPTGISPYEQYF. The full variable domain, completed using reference TRBV5-1 and TRBJ2-7, is KAGVTQTPRYLIKTRGQQVTLSCSPISGHRSVSWYQQTPGQGLQFLFEYFSETQRNKGNFPGRFSGRQFSNSRSEMNVSTLELGDSALYLCASSFPTGISPYEQYFGPGTRLTVT.

The chain combines TRBV9 with TRBJ1-4; 11 bases map to TRBD1. V lost 3 bases and J lost 6; bases outside the gene matches: 4. Germline V gives CDR1 SGDLS, CDR2 YYNGEE. The CDR3 contains 15 residues. CDR3 sequence: CASSAGTGGDEKLFF. DNA for the CDR3: TGTGCCAGCAGCGCCGGGACAGGGGGGGATGAAAAACTGTTTTTT.

The chain links TRBV7-3 to TRBJ2-1, with 8 bases matching TRBD1. The CDR3 is 15 residues long. V shed 5 bases and J 2 bases; nucleotides not matched to a gene: 5. Germline CDR1 reads SGHTA; CDR2 reads FQGTGA. As DNA, the CDR3 is TGTGCCAGCAGCCAAGACAGGGGTACCTACAATGAGCAGTTCTTC. Encoded protein: CASSQDRGTYNEQFF.

CDR3 DNA: TGTGCCAGCAGCCAAGCCTCTGAAGCTTTCTTT. Translating gives CASSQASEAFF. This chain uses TRBV3-1 (or the pseudogene TRBV3-2) with TRBJ1-1, with D uncertain. Germline CDR1 and CDR2: LGHDT and YNNKEL (reference sequence). Trimming took 1 base from V and 6 from J, leaving 3 bases between them. This CDR3 spans 11 amino acids.

V usage is TRBV4-3 and J usage is TRBJ2-1; D is possibly TRBD2 (6 bases). This CDR3 region has 15 residues. CDR1 LGHNA and CDR2 YSLEER come from the germline V gene. V was cut by 0 bases and J by 5 bases, with 11 bases left in between. The CDR3 DNA sequence: TGCGCCAGCAGCCAAGATAGCGGCAGGGACAATGAGCAGTTCTTC. It specifies CASSQDSGRDNEQFF.

CDR3 loop: CASSLGTNAGELFF. DNA of the CDR3: TGTGCCAGCAGCCTGGGGACTAACGCCGGGGAGCTGTTTTTT. The rearrangement links TRBV11-2 to TRBJ2-2, with 7 bases aligning to TRBD2. In germline, CDR1 is SGHAT, CDR2 FQNNGV. The CDR3 consists of 14 residues. J was trimmed by 6 bases and V by 5 bases; bases with no gene match: 6.

The rearrangement links TRBV10-1 to TRBJ2-7; the match to TRBD1 covers 7 bases. This CDR3 is built from 13 residues. Germline-derived CDR1 and CDR2 are WNHNN and SYGVQD (reference sequence). Trimming removed 2 bases from V and 4 bases from J; junction bases left unmatched: 2. CDR3 sequence: CASSEGTDYEQYF. The DNA of the CDR3 is TGCGCCAGCAGTGAGGGGACAGATTACGAGCAGTACTTC.